The present TCR beta chain was sequenced within a study of blood T cell repertoires in COVID-19 (dated by TCRdb to 2018 to 2020). About the full investigation: The collaborator samples originated in the United States, Italy and Spain and spanned the acute and convalescent phases of COVID-19. The prospective study material was composed of cDNA or gDNA derived from T cells, B-cell-depleted T cells, or PBMCs. The dataset comprised deeply sampled blood TCRbeta repertoires from subjects exposed to, actively infected with, or recovered from COVID-19. A freely available public database, intended as a resource for researchers studying the immune response to SARS-CoV-2, is where the repertoires were released. Samples came from the ongoing ImmuneRACE study (first 160 participants) plus 1,254 subjects from 6 global collaborators. A de-identified subject ID, COVID-19 status, age in years and sex were almost always included in the sample metadata. Where available, HLA class I and class II types were obtained from metadata supplied by the sample provider rather than from assay-based typing.

Whole blood was collected in K2EDTA tubes by collaborating institutions according to the institutions' own protocols. For TCRbeta analysis, collaborator samples were shipped as frozen whole blood, as isolated PBMCs, or as DNA extracted from either sample type. V is pared back by 2 bases and J by 7 bases, with 12 bases lying between the germline termini. Including the terminal cysteine and phenylalanine, the CDR3 comprises 15 residues. Only the CDR3 portion is preserved as DNA: 45 bases, with reading frame beginning at the first base. CDR1 LNHDA and CDR2 SQIVND were looked up in the germline V gene (reference sequence). On this clone itself: It lacks a known antigen. There are no base qualities to consult, and no much larger clone falls within one base.

What the research found in general, with its limitations: Clinical and demographic metadata were provided uncurated, with the amount varying by source and participant.

TCRbeta CDR3 regions were amplified from genomic DNA using the immunoSEQ Assay, a bias-controlled multiplex PCR. The paper's data handling went like this. The number of nucleated cells in each sample was estimated from the amplification of reference gene primers within the assay. To quantify the absolute abundance of each unique TCRbeta CDR3 rearrangement, sequence reads were collapsed and filtered. For each sample, productive Simpson clonality was calculated as the square root of Simpson's diversity index across productive rearrangements. TCRdb mirrors the immuneACCESS table, restricted to in-frame sequences. Some clones are absent from its copies; in checked studies, under half trace to an unresolved V gene, and the reason for the others is unknown. Clone size and the V and J calls come from that table; the DNA yielded D and trimming. This sample is represented by roughly 65,000 clones; more than 70% of them were singletons. The ten largest clones take up roughly 50% of the sample.

The rearranged chain carries TRBV19 and TRBJ1-6; TRBD1 could be the D gene, as 5 bases match. This TCR came from a human donor in a cohort sampled during active COVID-19. Sequenced material: peripheral blood. Here is the DNA: TGTGCCAGTAGTATACAGGGCAGTGGGAATTCACCCCTCCACTTT. This yields the protein CASSIQGSGNSPLHF.